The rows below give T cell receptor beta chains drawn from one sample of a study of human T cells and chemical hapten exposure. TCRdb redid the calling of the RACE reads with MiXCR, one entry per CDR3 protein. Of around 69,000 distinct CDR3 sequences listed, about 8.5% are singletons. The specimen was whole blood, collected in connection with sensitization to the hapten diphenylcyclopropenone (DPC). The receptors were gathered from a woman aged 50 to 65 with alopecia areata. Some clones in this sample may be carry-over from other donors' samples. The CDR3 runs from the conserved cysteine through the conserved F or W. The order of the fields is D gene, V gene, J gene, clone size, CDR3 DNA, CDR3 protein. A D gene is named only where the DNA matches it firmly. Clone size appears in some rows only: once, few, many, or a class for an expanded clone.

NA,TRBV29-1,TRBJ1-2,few,TGCAGCGTTATGTCCCAGGGCTCCAACTATGGCTACACCTTC,CSVMSQGSNYGYTF
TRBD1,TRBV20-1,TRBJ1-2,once,TGCAGTGCTCGTCAGGGGGGGATTCACTATGGCTACACCTTC,CSARQGGIHYGYTF
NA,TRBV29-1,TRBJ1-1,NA,TGCAGCGCAGGGAACACTGAAGCTTTCTTT,CSAGNTEAFF
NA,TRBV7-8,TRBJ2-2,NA,TGTGCCAGCAGCCAACTGCTGACAGTGAACACCGGGGAGCTGTTTTTT,CASSQLLTVNTGELFF
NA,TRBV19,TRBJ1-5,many,TGTGCCAGTACCCCACGGGATGCTAGCAATCAGCCCCAGCATTTT,CASTPRDASNQPQHF
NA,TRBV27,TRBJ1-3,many,TGTGCCAGCAGTTCACCCTCGCAGGGTTCCGGAAACACCATATATTTT,CASSSPSQGSGNTIYF
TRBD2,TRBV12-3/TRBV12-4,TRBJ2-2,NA,TGTGCCAGCAGTTTATCTATACTAGCGGAGGCCACCGGGGAGCTGTTTTTT,CASSLSILAEATGELFF
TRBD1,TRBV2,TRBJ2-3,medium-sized,TGTGCCAGCACGCTAATTACAGGGGGAGATACGCAGTATTTT,CASTLITGGDTQYF
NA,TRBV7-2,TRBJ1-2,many,TGTGCCAGCAGCTTAAAAGCAGGGTACTTCTATGGCTACACCTTC,CASSLKAGYFYGYTF
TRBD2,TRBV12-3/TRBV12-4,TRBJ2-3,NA,TGTGCCAGCAGTTTACTTAGCGGGGTTGGAGATACGCAGTATTTT,CASSLLSGVGDTQYF
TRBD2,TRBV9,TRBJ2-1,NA,TGTGCCAGCAGCGTAGCTACGGGCCTCTTCACGGGGGGGAATGAGCAGTTCTTC,CASSVATGLFTGGNEQFF
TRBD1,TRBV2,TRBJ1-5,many,TGTGCCAGCAGTGAATTAACCGGGACAGTTAGCAATCAGCCCCAGCATTTT,CASSELTGTVSNQPQHF
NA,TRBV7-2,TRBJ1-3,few,TGTGCCAGCAGCCCAGCGGGCTTCTACTCTGGAAACACCATATATTTT,CASSPAGFYSGNTIYF
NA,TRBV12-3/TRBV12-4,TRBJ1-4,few,TGTGCCAGCAGGACTTCCAGGGGCTCATTGAGGACTAATGAAAAACTGTTTTTT,CASRTSRGSLRTNEKLFF
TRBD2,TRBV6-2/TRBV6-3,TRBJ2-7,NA,TGTGCCAGCACCATCGGACTAGGTGCCTACGAGCAGTACTTC,CASTIGLGAYEQYF